These 26 T cell receptor beta chains originate from one sample sequenced in a study of blood T cell repertoires in COVID-19. Assay: immunoSEQ multiplex PCR; the TCRdb copy retains only in-frame clones and omits some. The data hold approximately 90,000 clones, with 90% observed a single time. The sequenced sample was peripheral blood. The receptor source for this set is a man between 60 and 70 years old with acute or convalescent COVID-19.

V usage is TRBV5-4 and J usage is TRBJ1-2, with 8 bases lining up with TRBD1. After removal of 6 bases from V and 7 bases from J, the junction contained 14 bases not matched to a gene. The CDR3 extends over 15 amino acids. Germline V gene data show CDR1 as SGHNT and CDR2 as YYREEE (reference sequence). The CDR3 here is CASNRIGQGRGGYTF. The DNA for the CDR3 is TGTGCCAGCAACCGGATAGGACAGGGTAGAGGTGGCTACACCTTC. Full variable domain (remainder filled in from reference TRBV5-4 and TRBJ1-2): ETGVTQSPTHLIKTRGQQVTLRCSSQSGHNTVSWYQQALGQGPQFIFQYYREEENGRGNFPPRFSGLQFPNYSSELNVNALELDDSALYLCASNRIGQGRGGYTFGSGTRLTVV.

The chain has TRBV4-2 and TRBJ1-4, with 10 bases matching TRBD1. The CDR3 spans 15 residues. Trimming cost V 3 bases and J 8 bases; bases outside gene matches: 6. Germline lookup yields CDR1 LGHNA and CDR2 YNFKEQ. The CDR3 here is CASSHAGTGDEKLFF. The DNA of the CDR3 is TGTGCCAGCAGCCATGCCGGGACAGGGGACGAAAAACTGTTTTTT.

The rearrangement uses TRBV6-5 and TRBJ2-7, with TRBD1 matching 9 bases. CDR1 MNHEY and CDR2 SVGAGI come from the germline V gene. V dropped 0 bases and J dropped 5; count of bases not matched to a gene: 5. The CDR3 is made up of 15 amino acids. CDR3 coding DNA: TGTGCCAGCAGTTACTCGGGGACAGGGTTTCACGAGCAGTACTTC. Translating gives CASSYSGTGFHEQYF.

The chain joins TRBV5-1 to TRBJ1-2, with 9 bases aligning to TRBD1. The CDR3 loop spans 16 amino acids. CDR1 is SGHRS and CDR2 is YFSETQ in the germline V gene. V dropped 0 bases and J dropped 8; count of bases not matched to a gene: 11. In nucleotides, the CDR3 is TGCGCCAGCAGCTTGGGGTCCGTGACAGGGGGACGGGGCTACACCTTC. Residues: CASSLGSVTGGRGYTF.

The V call is TRBV10-3, the J call TRBJ1-1; 8 nucleotides align to TRBD1. V lost 9 bases to trimming and J lost 3 bases; unmatched junction nucleotides: 9. The CDR3 loop spans 14 amino acids. Germline loops: CDR1 ENHRY, CDR2 SYGVKD. The CDR3 DNA follows: TGTGCCATTACGGACAGGGCGGGCGACACTGAAGCTTTCTTT. This translates into CAITDRAGDTEAFF.

The genes are TRBV7-2 and TRBJ2-3, with D uncertain. Per the germline V gene, CDR1 is SGHTA and CDR2 is FQGNSA. Between the trimmed V and J ends, which lost 5 bases and 0 bases, there was a span of 9 bases. The CDR3 contains 14 residues. The CDR3 coding sequence is TGTGCCAGCAGCCCCACGACTAGCACAGATACGCAGTATTTT. Translated, it gives CASSPTTSTDTQYF.

The chain joins TRBV6-1 to TRBJ1-5; D might be TRBD1 (6 bases). In germline, CDR1 is MNHNS, CDR2 SASEGT. The CDR3 consists of 15 residues. The germline V and J ends were trimmed by 2 bases and 4 bases, with 12 bases remaining between them. The DNA of the CDR3 is TGTGCCAGCAGTGAATTTGGGCAGGGGAATCAGCCCCAGCATTTT. The encoded protein is CASSEFGQGNQPQHF.

CDR3 coding DNA: TGTGCCAGCAGCTTGGCCTGGGCCCAAGGCCAGCCCCAGCATTTT. Residues: CASSLAWAQGQPQHF. The chain is built from TRBV5-6 and TRBJ1-5; D call uncertain. The ends were cut back, 0 bases at V and 7 bases at J, with 14 bases in the middle. Germline CDR1 SGHDT, CDR2 YYEEEE. The CDR3 runs to 15 residues.

This clone was observed a handful of times. The chain has TRBV19 and TRBJ1-5; 7 nucleotides align to TRBD1. Losses at the gene ends were 6 bases for V and 7 bases for J; bases not matched to a gene: 3. CDR1 is LNHDA, CDR2 SQIVND, per germline (reference sequence). This CDR3 comprises 12 residues. The CDR3 reads CASSDRAQPQHF. The CDR3 DNA reads TGTGCCAGTAGCGACAGGGCCCAGCCCCAGCATTTT.

This clone was counted a few times. J is TRBJ2-2 and V is TRBV6-6, with D perhaps TRBD2 (5 bases). The CDR3 length is 16 residues. The ends were cut back, 7 bases at V and 5 bases at J, with 20 bases in the middle. The germline gives CDR1 MNHNY, CDR2 SVGAGI (reference sequence). Here the CDR3 reads CASTPVGLALTGELFF. CDR3 DNA: TGTGCCAGCACCCCAGTCGGGCTAGCACTGACCGGGGAGCTGTTTTTT.

The chain combines TRBV2 with TRBJ1-2; a weak D match, TRBD1 (5 bases). Trimming cost V 2 bases and J 2 bases, with 9 bases left between them. The V gene's germline CDR1 is SNHLY and CDR2 FYNNEI. The CDR3 is 14 residues long. This CDR3 is CASSEQGSNYGYTF. In DNA form, the CDR3 reads TGTGCCAGCAGTGAACAGGGTTCCAACTATGGCTACACCTTC.

This clone was seen only once. The gene calls are TRBV27 and TRBJ1-6; possible D gene TRBD1, 6 bases. CDR3 length: 20 amino acids. V was shortened by 0 bases and J by 10 bases, with 28 bases between the two germline ends. The V gene's germline CDR1 is MNHEY and CDR2 SMNVEV (reference sequence). CDR3 sequence: CASSLSRPSDSARGRSPLHF. In DNA form, the CDR3 reads TGTGCCAGCAGTTTATCTAGACCCTCGGACAGCGCCCGGGGACGGTCACCCCTCCACTTT.

There are a few counts of this clone. The J gene is TRBJ1-2, the V gene TRBV7-8; D might be TRBD1 (6 bases). The ends were cut back, 5 bases at V and 5 bases at J, with 18 bases in the middle. The CDR3 length is 15 residues. Looked up from germline, CDR1 is SGHVS and CDR2 is FQNEAQ. CDR3 residues: CASSPNRVGAYGYTF. The CDR3 DNA is TGTGCCAGCAGCCCCAACAGGGTAGGAGCGTATGGCTACACCTTC.

The chain combines TRBV29-1 with TRBJ1-2; 9 bases line up with TRBD1. The V and J ends lost 6 bases and 11 bases, in that order; junction bases with no gene match: 10. Germline assignment: CDR1 SQVTM and CDR2 ANQGSEA. This CDR3 is built from 12 residues. DNA of the CDR3: TGCAGCGTCACCTCGGGACAGGGTTCATACACCTTC. Translated, it gives CSVTSGQGSYTF.

The chain recombines TRBV19 with TRBJ2-3; D uncertain. The ends were cut back, 2 bases at V and 1 base at J, with 7 bases in the middle. The length of the CDR3 is 14 residues. Per germline, CDR1 LNHDA and CDR2 SQIVND (reference sequence). CDR3 bases: TGTGCCAGTAGTATACGGGTGGGCACAGATACGCAGTATTTT. It specifies CASSIRVGTDTQYF.

The chain has TRBV11-2 and TRBJ1-5; no definite D call. The CDR3 length is 18 residues. CDR1 SGHAT and CDR2 FQNNGV come from the germline V gene. V was trimmed by 7 bases and J by 1 base, leaving 23 bases between them. The CDR3 sequence is CASTKLDVEEWSNQPQHF. The DNA of the CDR3 is TGTGCCAGCACCAAGCTAGACGTGGAAGAGTGGAGCAATCAGCCCCAGCATTTT.

The chain carries TRBV9 and TRBJ1-1, with 7 positions matching TRBD1. The ends lost 4 bases at V and 2 bases at J; junction bases unmatched: 8. This CDR3 is built from 15 residues. Germline values: CDR1 SGDLS, CDR2 YYNGEE. The CDR3 DNA is TGTGCCAGCAGCCCCCTAGGGGGCCCCAACACTGAAGCTTTCTTT. Amino acids: CASSPLGGPNTEAFF.

The chain carries TRBV30 and TRBJ2-7; TRBD1 agrees at 11 bases. V lost 2 bases to trimming and J lost 0 bases; unmatched junction nucleotides: 3. The germline V gene encodes CDR1 GTSNPN and CDR2 SVGIG (reference sequence). The CDR3 is 15 amino acids. In nucleotides, the CDR3 is TGTGCCTGGAGTCCCGGGACAGGGGGCTCCTACGAGCAGTACGTC. Its translation is CAWSPGTGGSYEQYV.

The chain recombines TRBV2 with TRBJ1-2; 10 bases fit TRBD1. Looked up from germline, CDR1 is SNHLY and CDR2 is FYNNEI. V gave up 5 bases and J gave up 8 bases; unmatched junction bases: 8. The CDR3 extends over 14 amino acids. CDR3 coding DNA: TGTGCCAGCAGTAATAAAAGGGACAGGGGCGGCTACACCTTC. Its protein product is CASSNKRDRGGYTF.

The chain combines TRBV7-2 with TRBJ2-2, with 7 bases fitting TRBD1. The CDR3 extends over 18 amino acids. Germline CDR1 SGHTA, CDR2 FQGNSA. V lost 5 bases to trimming and J lost 3 bases; unmatched junction nucleotides: 15. The CDR3 loop reads CASSLRGGPGGYTGELFF. CDR3 nucleotides: TGTGCCAGCAGCCTCCGGGGTGGGCCAGGGGGTTACACCGGGGAGCTGTTTTTT.

The chain recombines TRBV13 with TRBJ1-2; 9 positions agree with TRBD1. The CDR3 spans 15 residues. Germline-derived CDR1 and CDR2 are PRHDT and FYEKMQ (reference sequence). Trimming removed 5 bases from V and 2 bases from J; junction bases left unmatched: 6. DNA for the CDR3: TGTGCCAGCAGCGAACGGGACAGGGAAAACTATGGCTACACCTTC. Its translation: CASSERDRENYGYTF.

The chain links TRBV25-1 to TRBJ1-4; unclear D gene. There are 14 residues in the CDR3. CDR1 and CDR2 from the germline V gene are MGHDK and SYGVNS. Trimming pared 4 bases from V and 0 bases from J, leaving 6 bases between. In DNA, the CDR3 is TGTGCCAGCAGTGCGGTTGCAACTAATGAAAAACTGTTTTTT. Protein sequence: CASSAVATNEKLFF.

The CDR3 nucleotides are TGTGCCAGCAGTTCCGGGACAGGGGTGAACACCGGGGAGCTGTTTTTT. Translating it yields CASSSGTGVNTGELFF. The gene calls are TRBV11-1 and TRBJ2-2, with TRBD1 matching over 10 bases. The V and J ends lost 6 bases and 1 base, in that order; junction bases with no gene match: 5. In germline, CDR1 is SGHAT, CDR2 FQDESV (reference sequence). CDR3 size: 16 residues.

CDR3 in amino acids: CASSLDRGSLEAFF. The CDR3 coding sequence is TGTGCCAGCAGCCTCGACAGGGGGTCCCTCGAAGCTTTCTTT. V is TRBV6-5 and J is TRBJ1-1, with 9 bases identical to TRBD1. Germline CDR1 is MNHEY and CDR2 is SVGAGI. The CDR3 spans 14 residues. Losses at the gene ends were 6 bases for V and 8 bases for J; bases not matched to a gene: 10.

The rearrangement uses TRBV19 and TRBJ2-7, with D unresolved. The CDR3 is 13 residues long. Per the germline V gene, CDR1 is LNHDA and CDR2 is SQIVND (reference sequence). The germline V and J ends were trimmed by 0 bases and 2 bases, with 5 bases remaining between them. CDR3 in amino acids: CASSIDGAYEQYF. In DNA form, the CDR3 reads TGTGCCAGTAGTATAGACGGAGCCTACGAGCAGTACTTC.

The gene calls are TRBV5-5 and TRBJ2-3, with D perhaps matching TRBD2 (7 bases). Germline-derived CDR1 and CDR2 are SGHKS and YYEKEE (reference sequence). Deletions cut 2 bases from V and 9 bases from J, with 19 bases between. This CDR3 has 15 residues. This CDR3 is CASSFTQGGAITQYF. The CDR3, as DNA: TGTGCCAGCAGCTTCACCCAAGGGGGGGCCATCACGCAGTATTTT.